This T cell receptor beta chain derives from a study of T-cell reconstitution after alpha-beta-depleted transplantation in children. The CDR3 extends over 17 amino acids. Germline CDR1 MNHEY, CDR2 SVGAGI. V was shortened by 0 bases and J by 5 bases, with 16 bases between the two germline ends. This clonotype was seen a few times. Unique molecular identifiers were incorporated during preparation of the TCRbeta library. TCRdb called the PCR reads again in MiXCR, with one record for every CDR3 protein. The sample yields 400,000 to 500,000 distinct CDR3 sequences, 9.5% to 13% seen once. V and J are TRBV6-5 and TRBJ2-2, with D possibly being TRBD1 or TRBD2 (6 bases each). The sample here was PBMCs from the stem cell graft donor, taken from the stem cell graft. The sequence derives from a human donor who donated a stem cell graft to a child with acute myeloid leukemia. CDR3 amino acids: CASSYSVYGGRTGELFF. The CDR3 DNA reads TGTGCCAGCAGTTACTCTGTTTATGGGGGGCGGACCGGGGAGCTGTTTTTT.